Following are 30 T cell receptor beta chains from one sample sequenced in a study of blood T cell repertoires in COVID-19 (dated by TCRdb to the early 2020s). The receptor library was made with the immunoSEQ multiplex PCR assay. The immuneACCESS repertoire file appears here via TCRdb, limited to in-frame rearrangements. These files lack a portion of the clones; in checked studies, under half of the deficit traces to unresolved V genes, and the cause of the others is not known. Recorded for this sample are about 300,000 clones; around 86% of them occurred a single time. About 1.2% of the sample is held by the ten biggest clonotypes. Sequences were obtained from peripheral blood. The receptors derive from a man aged 70 or older with acute or convalescent COVID-19.

V gene TRBV9 combines with J gene TRBJ1-6, with 8 bases that match TRBD1. The CDR3 spans 15 residues. V gave up 3 bases and J gave up 6 bases; unmatched junction bases: 5. CDR1 is SGDLS, CDR2 YYNGEE, per germline. CDR3 sequence (DNA): TGTGCCAGCAGCGGAGGACAGGGTGGTAATTCACCCCTCCACTTT. Its translation: CASSGGQGGNSPLHF.

The V and J genes are TRBV28 and TRBJ1-2; possibly TRBD1 for D (6 bases). The CDR3 loop spans 13 amino acids. Per germline, CDR1 MDHEN and CDR2 SYDVKM. V gave up 5 bases and J gave up 5 bases, with 12 bases separating them. The CDR3 DNA is TGTGCCAGCAGTACACAGGGTGCGTATGGCTACACCTTC. This translates into CASSTQGAYGYTF.

The chain joins TRBV7-2 to TRBJ1-6; D remains unclear. Germline V gene sequence: CDR1 SGHTA, CDR2 FQGNSA. The CDR3 covers 17 residues. The V and J ends lost 4 bases and 0 bases respectively, with 13 bases between them. Written as DNA, the CDR3 is TGTGCCAGCAGCTCCCCGACGGGAAGCTCCTATAATTCACCCCTCCACTTT. It is translated as CASSSPTGSSYNSPLHF.

This chain uses TRBV4-1 with TRBJ2-1, with 12 bases that match TRBD2. This CDR3 comprises 16 residues. V lost 4 bases and J lost 4; bases outside the gene matches: 5. Germline assignment: CDR1 MGHRA and CDR2 YSYEKL. CDR3 loop: CASSPQTSGGYNEQFF. The CDR3 region has the DNA TGCGCCAGCAGCCCGCAAACTAGCGGGGGGTACAATGAGCAGTTCTTC.

The V call is TRBV10-1, the J call TRBJ2-7, with TRBD1 as a possible D gene (5 bases). Germline CDR1 and CDR2: WNHNN and SYGVQD (reference sequence). The V end lost 2 bases, the J end lost 4 bases, and 9 bases lay between the germline ends. CDR3 length equals 13 residues. CDR3 bases: TGCGCCAGCAGTGAGGCAGGGCGGTACGAGCAGTACTTC. This translates into CASSEAGRYEQYF.

This clone showed up just once. This chain joins TRBV25-1 and TRBJ2-1; the match to TRBD2 covers 7 bases. With V trimmed by 3 bases and J by 3 bases, 5 bases remained unmatched. CDR3 length: 15 residues. Looked up from germline, CDR1 is MGHDK and CDR2 is SYGVNS. CDR3 sequence reads: CASSDKSGIYNEQFF. The CDR3 nucleotides are TGTGCCAGCAGTGATAAAAGCGGGATCTACAATGAGCAGTTCTTC.

The gene calls are TRBV30 and TRBJ1-1; D call uncertain. Germline CDR1 and CDR2: GTSNPN and SVGIG (reference sequence). V was trimmed by 7 bases and J by 5 bases, leaving 20 bases between them. The CDR3 length is 14 residues. As DNA, the CDR3 is TGTGCCTTCGGGAGAGGACTGCCGGGGACTGAAGCTTTCTTT. It specifies CAFGRGLPGTEAFF.

The chain recombines TRBV21-1 with TRBJ1-1. TRBV21-1 is a pseudogene. CDR3 size: 14 residues. In DNA, the CDR3 is TGTGCCAGCAGCAACGAACTAGAGAACACTGAAGCTTTCTTT. As protein: CASSNELENTEAFF.

This chain links TRBV18 with TRBJ2-7; 7 positions match TRBD2. CDR1 KGHSH and CDR2 LQKENI come from the germline V gene. The length of the CDR3 is 13 residues. With V trimmed by 3 bases and J by 4 bases, 3 bases remained unmatched. The CDR3 is CASSPGGGYEQYF. Written as DNA, the CDR3 is TGTGCCAGCTCACCCGGGGGAGGGTACGAGCAGTACTTC.

The chain is built from TRBV18 and TRBJ2-7; 11 nucleotides agree with TRBD2. Germline V gene sequence: CDR1 KGHSH, CDR2 LQKENI. Losses at the gene ends were 2 bases for V and 1 base for J; bases not matched to a gene: 10. The CDR3 totals 18 residues. CDR3 sequence reads: CASSPFTSGGRSSYEQYF. Here the CDR3 DNA reads TGTGCCAGCTCACCATTCACTAGCGGGGGTCGGTCATCCTACGAGCAGTACTTC.

The chain is built from TRBV27 and TRBJ1-6; D is possibly TRBD1 (5 bases). V gave up 6 bases and J gave up 3 bases, with 12 bases separating them. Per the germline V gene, CDR1 is MNHEY and CDR2 is SMNVEV (reference sequence). The length of the CDR3 is 15 residues. The chain's CDR3 is CASSPDRLYNSPLHF. The CDR3 DNA reads as TGTGCCAGCAGCCCTGACAGACTCTATAATTCACCCCTCCACTTT.

This clone occurred once. The chain links TRBV5-6 to TRBJ2-5; D possibly corresponds to TRBD1 (6 bases). Germline loops: CDR1 SGHDT, CDR2 YYEEEE. V lost 4 bases and J lost 5, with 18 bases in between. The CDR3 loop spans 15 amino acids. CDR3 sequence: CASSPTGSREETQYF. CDR3 nucleotide sequence: TGTGCCAGCAGCCCGACAGGTTCTAGAGAGGAGACCCAGTACTTC.

The chain employs TRBV15 and TRBJ1-2; 8 positions match TRBD1. The junction had 5 bases not matched to a gene; V was cut back by 0 bases and J by 2 bases. The germline V gene has CDR1 LNHNV and CDR2 YYDKDF (reference sequence). CDR3 size: 16 residues. The CDR3 sequence: CATSRDRTGLNYGYTF. DNA of the CDR3: TGTGCCACCAGCAGAGATCGGACAGGGCTAAACTATGGCTACACCTTC.

The chain carries TRBV28 and TRBJ1-2, with 7 bases fitting TRBD1. CDR1 MDHEN and CDR2 SYDVKM come from the germline V gene. The CDR3 consists of 11 residues. After removal of 5 bases from V and 9 bases from J, the junction contained 3 bases not matched to a gene. In DNA, the CDR3 is TGTGCCAGCAGTGACAGGGTGAGCTACACCTTC. Translating it yields CASSDRVSYTF.

The CDR3 loop is CASREGQVMNTEAFF. The CDR3 DNA reads TGTGCCAGCAGGGAAGGACAGGTGATGAACACTGAAGCTTTCTTT. This chain connects TRBV28 to TRBJ1-1, with TRBD1 identical over 7 bases. The junction had 7 bases not matched to a gene; V was cut back by 6 bases and J by 0 bases. This CDR3 spans 15 amino acids. CDR1 and CDR2 (germline): MDHEN, SYDVKM.

This clone was observed a handful of times. This chain connects TRBV2 to TRBJ2-2; tentatively, D is TRBD1 (5 bases). Germline CDR1 and CDR2: SNHLY and FYNNEI. Trimming removed 1 base from V and 4 bases from J, with 10 bases in between. This CDR3 has 15 amino acids. This CDR3 reads CASSEEGQITGELFF. The DNA of the CDR3 is TGTGCCAGCAGTGAAGAGGGGCAGATCACCGGGGAGCTGTTTTTT.

V usage is TRBV19 and J usage is TRBJ2-3; the match to TRBD2 covers 10 bases. V trimming: 3 bases; J trimming: 8 bases; junction bases outside the gene matches: 8. The CDR3 is 15 residues long. Germline values: CDR1 LNHDA, CDR2 SQIVND (reference sequence). For the CDR3, the DNA is TGTGCCAGTAGTATCCAGCGGGGGGGGTCCGGTACGCAGTATTTT. Encoded protein: CASSIQRGGSGTQYF. Complete variable domain (other parts from reference TRBV19 and TRBJ2-3): DGGITQSPKYLFRKEGQNVTLSCEQNLNHDAMYWYRQDPGQGLRLIYYSQIVNDFQKGDIAEGYSVSREKKESFPLTVTSAQKNPTAFYLCASSIQRGGSGTQYFGPGTRLTVL.

V and J are TRBV5-1 and TRBJ2-3, with TRBD1 matching 9 bases. This CDR3 spans 14 amino acids. Germline assignment: CDR1 SGHRS and CDR2 YFSETQ. V lost 7 bases and J lost 4; bases outside the gene matches: 7. CDR3 sequence reads: CASAQGASADTQYF. The DNA for the CDR3 is TGCGCCAGCGCACAGGGGGCATCAGCAGATACGCAGTATTTT.

The V and J genes are TRBV15 and TRBJ2-3; 7 bases align to TRBD1. V lost 0 bases and J lost 2; bases outside the gene matches: 8. The germline gives CDR1 LNHNV, CDR2 YYDKDF (reference sequence). The CDR3 is made up of 17 amino acids. The CDR3, as DNA: TGTGCCACCAGCAGAGAAATACGGACAGGCCACACAGATACGCAGTATTTT. Its translation: CATSREIRTGHTDTQYF. The full variable domain, rest sourced from reference TRBV15 and TRBJ2-3, is DAMVIQNPRYQVTQFGKPVTLSCSQTLNHNVMYWYQQKSSQAPKLLFHYYDKDFNNEADTPDNFQSRRPNTSFCFLDIRSPGLGDTAMYLCATSREIRTGHTDTQYFGPGTRLTVL.

The chain has TRBV5-4 and TRBJ1-2, with 8 bases that match TRBD1. CDR3 length equals 13 residues. Germline values: CDR1 SGHNT, CDR2 YYREEE (reference sequence). V shed 4 bases, J shed 8 bases, and the junction held 7 bases outside the gene matches. CDR3 amino acids: CASSPTGQVGYTF. The CDR3 DNA reads as TGTGCCAGCAGCCCTACGGGACAGGTCGGCTACACCTTC.

The CDR3 here is CASSWSSGEQFF. DNA of the CDR3: TGTGCCAGCAGTTGGTCGTCAGGGGAGCAGTTCTTC. The J gene is TRBJ2-1, the V gene TRBV12-3 or TRBV12-4; the D gene is possibly TRBD1 (5 bases). The V gene lost 4 bases and the J gene lost 10 bases, with 11 bases spanning the gap. The CDR3 spans 12 residues.

This clone was counted a single time. CDR3 sequence (DNA): TGTGCCAGCTCACAGTCGACATTGGCTGAAGCTTTCTTT. The encoded protein is CASSQSTLAEAFF. The V and J genes are TRBV18 and TRBJ1-1, with D uncertain. Germline CDR1 KGHSH, CDR2 LQKENI. The CDR3 contains 13 residues. V was cut by 4 bases and J by 6 bases, with 12 bases left in between.

The chain employs TRBV29-1 and TRBJ1-1; tentatively, D is TRBD1 (6 bases). CDR1 is SQVTM, CDR2 ANQGSEA, per germline. V was clipped by 6 bases and J by 0 bases, with 11 bases between them. This CDR3 contains 13 residues. CDR3 sequence: CSVGTGLNTEAFF. The CDR3 DNA follows: TGCAGCGTCGGTACAGGGCTGAACACTGAAGCTTTCTTT.

In DNA form, the CDR3 reads TGTGCCAGCAGCTTTGGAGCGGGGGCAAATAATTCACCCCTCCACTTT. Translated, it gives CASSFGAGANNSPLHF. The rearrangement links TRBV5-8 to TRBJ1-6; possible D gene TRBD1, 6 bases. With 2 bases removed from V and 5 bases from J, the gap between germline ends came to 14 bases. The CDR3 runs 16 residues. Germline V gene lookup returns CDR1 SGHTS and CDR2 YDEGEE. Using reference TRBV5-8 and TRBJ1-6 for the parts outside the CDR3, the full variable domain is EAGVTQSPTHLIKTRGQQATLRCSPISGHTSVYWYQQALGLGLQFLLWYDEGEERNRGNFPPRFSGRQFPNYSSELNVNALELEDSALYLCASSFGAGANNSPLHFGNGTRLTVT.

V is TRBV5-1 and J is TRBJ2-1; a possible D gene is TRBD1 (6 bases). This CDR3 region has 14 residues. Germline lookup yields CDR1 SGHRS and CDR2 YFSETQ. Trimming cost V 4 bases and J 4 bases, with 12 bases left between them. The CDR3 spells CASSPGQHYNEQFF. CDR3 DNA sequence: TGCGCCAGCAGCCCCGGACAGCATTACAATGAGCAGTTCTTC.

The chain couples TRBV19 to TRBJ2-3, with 8 bases aligning to TRBD1. With V trimmed by 4 bases and J by 5 bases, 5 bases remained unmatched. Germline assignment: CDR1 LNHDA and CDR2 SQIVND (reference sequence). The CDR3 is 14 amino acids. The CDR3 nucleotides are TGTGCCAGTAGTAGCAGGGGGCCCGTAGATACGCAGTATTTT. Its protein is CASSSRGPVDTQYF.

The V gene is TRBV4-2, the J gene TRBJ1-1; D is ambiguous. V was trimmed by 0 bases and J by 0 bases, leaving 17 bases between them. Germline loops: CDR1 LGHNA, CDR2 YNFKEQ. The CDR3 contains 18 residues. CDR3 bases: TGTGCCAGCAGCCAAGAGGGCGACGTAAGAAGGATGAACACTGAAGCTTTCTTT. Its translation is CASSQEGDVRRMNTEAFF.

The gene calls are TRBV4-3 and TRBJ1-1, with 7 nucleotides matching TRBD1. Germline-derived CDR1 and CDR2 are LGHNA and YSLEER. The CDR3 length is 14 residues. Trimming at V came to 0 bases and at J to 10 bases, leaving 8 bases not matched to a gene. In DNA form, the CDR3 reads TGCGCCAGCAGCCAAGATTTGTGGACAGGCGGAGCTTTCTTT. Encoded protein: CASSQDLWTGGAFF.

This chain joins TRBV3-1 (or the pseudogene TRBV3-2) and TRBJ2-6; unclear D gene. The CDR3 contains 14 residues. V gave up 3 bases and J gave up 0 bases, with 3 bases separating them. Germline loops: CDR1 LGHDT, CDR2 YNNKEL (reference sequence). CDR3 in DNA: TGTGCCAGCAGCCACGGCTCTGGGGCCAACGTCCTGACTTTC. This sequence encodes CASSHGSGANVLTF.

This chain links TRBV9 with TRBJ1-1; D remains unclear. CDR1 is SGDLS and CDR2 is YYNGEE in the germline V gene. The CDR3 is 15 amino acids. Trimming took 0 bases from V and 8 from J, leaving 17 bases between them. The DNA for the CDR3 is TGTGCCAGCAGCGTAGATCCCAGTGCCACACTAGAAGCTTTCTTT. This gives the protein CASSVDPSATLEAFF. The full variable domain, completed using reference TRBV9 and TRBJ1-1, is DSGVTQTPKHLITATGQRVTLRCSPRSGDLSVYWYQQSLDQGLQFLIQYYNGEERAKGNILERFSAQQFPDLHSELNLSSLELGDSALYFCASSVDPSATLEAFFGQGTRLTVV.